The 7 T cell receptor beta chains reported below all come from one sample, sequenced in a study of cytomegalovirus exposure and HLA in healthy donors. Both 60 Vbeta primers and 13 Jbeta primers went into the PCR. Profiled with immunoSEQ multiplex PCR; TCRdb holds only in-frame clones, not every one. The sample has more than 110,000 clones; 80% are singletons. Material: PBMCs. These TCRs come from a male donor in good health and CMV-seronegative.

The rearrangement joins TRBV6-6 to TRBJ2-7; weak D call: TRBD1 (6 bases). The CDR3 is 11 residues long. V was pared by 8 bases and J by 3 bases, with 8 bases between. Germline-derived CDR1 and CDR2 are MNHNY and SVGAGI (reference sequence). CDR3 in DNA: TGTGCCAGCCAGGGGTTCTACGAGCAGTACTTC. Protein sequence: CASQGFYEQYF.

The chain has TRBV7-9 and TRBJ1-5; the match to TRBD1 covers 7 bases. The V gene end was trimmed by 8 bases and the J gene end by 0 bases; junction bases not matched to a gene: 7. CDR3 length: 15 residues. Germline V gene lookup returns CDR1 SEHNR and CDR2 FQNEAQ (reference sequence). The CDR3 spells CASQGGGDSNQPQHF. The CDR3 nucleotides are TGTGCCAGCCAGGGGGGCGGGGATAGCAATCAGCCCCAGCATTTT.

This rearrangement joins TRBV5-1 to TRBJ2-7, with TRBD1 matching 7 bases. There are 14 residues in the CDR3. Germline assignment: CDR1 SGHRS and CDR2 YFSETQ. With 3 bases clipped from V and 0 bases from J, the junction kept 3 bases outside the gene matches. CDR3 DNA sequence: TGCGCCAGCAGCTCAGGGGACAGCTCCTACGAGCAGTACTTC. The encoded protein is CASSSGDSSYEQYF. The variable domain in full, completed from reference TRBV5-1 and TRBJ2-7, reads KAGVTQTPRYLIKTRGQQVTLSCSPISGHRSVSWYQQTPGQGLQFLFEYFSETQRNKGNFPGRFSGRQFSNSRSEMNVSTLELGDSALYLCASSSGDSSYEQYFGPGTRLTVT.

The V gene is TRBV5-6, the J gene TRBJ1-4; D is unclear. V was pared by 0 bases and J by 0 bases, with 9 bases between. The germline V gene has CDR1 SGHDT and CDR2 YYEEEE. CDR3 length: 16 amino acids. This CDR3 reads CASSLGEIPTNEKLFF. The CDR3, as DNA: TGTGCCAGCAGCTTGGGGGAGATACCAACTAATGAAAAACTGTTTTTT.

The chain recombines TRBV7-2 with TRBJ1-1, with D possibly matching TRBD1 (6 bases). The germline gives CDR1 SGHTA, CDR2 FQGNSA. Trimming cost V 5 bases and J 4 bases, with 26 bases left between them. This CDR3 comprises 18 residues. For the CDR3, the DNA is TGTGCCAGCAGCGCTCGTCGGACAGCCCTTAAGAGGGGCACTGAAGCTTTCTTT. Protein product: CASSARRTALKRGTEAFF.

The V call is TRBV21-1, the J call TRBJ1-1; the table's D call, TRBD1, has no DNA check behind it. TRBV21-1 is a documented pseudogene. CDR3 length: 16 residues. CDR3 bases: TGTGCCAGCAGCATGGCCAGTGGGCCAGTGAACACTGAAGCTTTCTTT. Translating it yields CASSMASGPVNTEAFF.

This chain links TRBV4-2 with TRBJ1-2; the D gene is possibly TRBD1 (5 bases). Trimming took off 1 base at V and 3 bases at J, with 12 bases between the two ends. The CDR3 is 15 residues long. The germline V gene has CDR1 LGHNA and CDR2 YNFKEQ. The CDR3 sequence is CASSQGTGPYYGYTF. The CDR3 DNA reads TGTGCCAGCAGCCAAGGTACAGGCCCCTACTATGGCTACACCTTC.